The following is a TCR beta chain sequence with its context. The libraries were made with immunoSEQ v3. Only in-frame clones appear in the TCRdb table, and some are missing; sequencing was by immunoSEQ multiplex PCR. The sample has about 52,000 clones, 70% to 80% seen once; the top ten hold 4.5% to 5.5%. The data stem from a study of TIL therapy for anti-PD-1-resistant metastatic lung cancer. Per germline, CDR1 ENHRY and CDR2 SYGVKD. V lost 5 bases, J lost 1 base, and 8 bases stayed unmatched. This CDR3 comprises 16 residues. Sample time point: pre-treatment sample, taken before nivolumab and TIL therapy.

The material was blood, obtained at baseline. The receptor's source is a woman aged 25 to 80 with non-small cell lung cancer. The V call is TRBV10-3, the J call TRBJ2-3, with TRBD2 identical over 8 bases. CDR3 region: CAISHAQGLGTDTQYF. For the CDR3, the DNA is TGTGCCATCAGTCATGCACAGGGACTAGGCACAGATACGCAGTATTTT.